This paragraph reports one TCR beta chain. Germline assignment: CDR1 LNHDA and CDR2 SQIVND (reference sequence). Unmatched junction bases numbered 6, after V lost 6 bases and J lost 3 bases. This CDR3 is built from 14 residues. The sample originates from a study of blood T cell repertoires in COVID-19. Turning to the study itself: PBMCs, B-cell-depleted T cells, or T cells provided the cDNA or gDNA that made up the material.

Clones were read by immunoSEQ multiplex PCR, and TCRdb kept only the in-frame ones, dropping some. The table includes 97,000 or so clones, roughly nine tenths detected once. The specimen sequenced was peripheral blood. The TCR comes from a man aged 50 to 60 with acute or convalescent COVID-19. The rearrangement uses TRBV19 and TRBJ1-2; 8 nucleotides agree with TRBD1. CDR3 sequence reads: CASSSTGEDYGYTF. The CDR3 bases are TGTGCCAGTAGCTCGACAGGGGAAGACTATGGCTACACCTTC.